These 20 T cell receptor beta chains were all obtained from the same sample, sequenced in a study of cytomegalovirus exposure and HLA in healthy donors. PCR amplification relied on 60 Vbeta primers (plus 13 Jbeta primers). TCRdb's copy holds only in-frame clones and misses some; the assay was immunoSEQ multiplex PCR. This table has roughly 100,000 clones, around 75% appearing once. The sequencing input was PBMCs. The receptors derive from a man aged 40-49 years in good health and CMV-seronegative.

In this sample, this clone turned up once. This chain uses TRBV4-1 with TRBJ1-2; D possibly corresponds to TRBD1 (5 bases). Germline V gene lookup returns CDR1 MGHRA and CDR2 YSYEKL. The V end was cut by 1 base, the J end by 0 bases, with 15 bases between. The CDR3 has 17 residues. This CDR3 reads CASSQGRRDWANYGYTF. The DNA of the CDR3 is TGCGCCAGCAGCCAAGGACGAAGGGACTGGGCTAACTATGGCTACACCTTC.

This clone was seen more than once but under ten times. The V and J genes are TRBV2 and TRBJ2-5; 13 bases fit TRBD2. CDR3 length: 13 amino acids. J lost 5 bases, V lost 10 bases, and 4 bases had no gene match. CDR1 SNHLY and CDR2 FYNNEI come from the germline V gene. CDR3 nucleotides: TGTGCCACGACTAGCGGGGGGTGGGAGACCCAGTACTTC. Its translation: CATTSGGWETQYF.

This clone occurred once. CDR3 residues: CASSQVSSASYEQYF. The CDR3 nucleotides are TGTGCCAGCAGCCAAGTTAGTAGTGCCTCCTACGAGCAGTACTTC. This rearrangement joins TRBV14 to TRBJ2-7; no definite D call. Germline CDR1 reads SGHDN; CDR2 reads FVKESK. The CDR3 has 15 residues. Trimming left V 1 base short and J 0 bases short, with 10 bases between.

This clone was counted only a few times. The chain uses TRBV7-2 and TRBJ1-4; 10 bases align to TRBD1. The CDR3 is 17 amino acids. The V segment lost 5 bases and the J segment 4 bases; nucleotides outside the gene matches: 10. Looked up from germline, CDR1 is SGHTA and CDR2 is FQGNSA. CDR3 coding DNA: TGTGCCAGCAGCGCAAGGGGGACAGGGGCCCTTAATGAAAAACTGTTTTTT. Its protein is CASSARGTGALNEKLFF.

In this sample, this clone turned up a few times. The chain carries TRBV27 and TRBJ1-5, with a weak D call TRBD1 (5 bases). The germline gives CDR1 MNHEY, CDR2 SMNVEV (reference sequence). V shed 7 bases and J shed 5 bases, with 18 bases lying between them. The CDR3 is 15 residues long. Here the CDR3 DNA reads TGTGCCAGCAAGGACCCGGGGGGTAGTGATCAGCCCCAGCATTTT. It encodes CASKDPGGSDQPQHF.

V is TRBV18 and J is TRBJ1-1; D remains unclear. In germline, CDR1 is KGHSH, CDR2 LQKENI. Trimming took off 0 bases at V and 5 bases at J, with 10 bases between the two ends. This CDR3 is built from 14 residues. Written as DNA, the CDR3 is TGTGCCAGCTCACCACCTATTGTAGTTACTGAAGCTTTCTTT. Residues: CASSPPIVVTEAFF.

The CDR3 loop is CASSEWTGPRYNEQFF. The CDR3 DNA reads as TGTGCCAGCAGTGAATGGACAGGCCCACGTTACAATGAGCAGTTCTTC. This sequence joins TRBV6-1 and TRBJ2-1; TRBD1 matches 7 bases. Losses at the gene ends were 2 bases for V and 4 bases for J; bases not matched to a gene: 8. CDR1 is MNHNS, CDR2 SASEGT, per germline. This CDR3 has 16 residues.

A few counts support this clone. This chain connects TRBV5-8 to TRBJ1-1; weak D call: TRBD1 (5 bases). CDR1 is SGHTS, CDR2 YDEGEE, per germline. CDR3 length: 14 amino acids. Trimming shortened V by 5 bases and J by 5 bases, and 16 bases separated the two germline ends. CDR3 in amino acids: CASRPRGGVTEAFF. CDR3 bases: TGTGCCAGCAGACCCCGGGGGGGGGTAACTGAAGCTTTCTTT.

V gene TRBV6-1 combines with J gene TRBJ1-2, with 7 bases aligning to TRBD1. Trimming took 8 bases from V and 8 from J; bases not matched to a gene: 2. The CDR3 loop spans 10 amino acids. Germline V CDR1 and CDR2: MNHNS, SASEGT. This CDR3 reads CASWGQGYTF. Here the CDR3 DNA reads TGTGCCAGCTGGGGACAGGGCTACACCTTC.

A few counts support this clone. The V and J genes are TRBV4-1 and TRBJ2-1, with TRBD2 matching 9 bases. CDR3 size: 12 residues. Losses at the gene ends were 5 bases for V and 15 bases for J; bases not matched to a gene: 8. Germline CDR1 and CDR2: MGHRA and YSYEKL. CDR3 sequence: CASSTGLAGRFF. The CDR3 DNA follows: TGCGCCAGCAGCACGGGGCTAGCGGGACGGTTCTTC.

This chain links TRBV21-1 with TRBJ1-6. TRBV21-1 is described as a pseudogene. The CDR3 has 12 amino acids. The chain's CDR3 is CASTVEEVPLHF. CDR3 nucleotides: TGTGCCAGCACCGTAGAAGAAGTACCCCTCCACTTT.

Here the CDR3 reads CASSEAEGDNSPLHF. The CDR3 nucleotides are TGTGCCAGCAGTGAAGCTGAGGGTGACAATTCACCCCTCCACTTT. The gene calls are TRBV6-1 and TRBJ1-6; no reliable D call. The germline V and J ends were trimmed by 0 bases and 7 bases, with 10 bases remaining between them. There are 15 residues in the CDR3. CDR1 and CDR2 (germline): MNHNS, SASEGT.

This chain joins TRBV5-1 and TRBJ1-1; D gene ambiguous. Trimming took off 4 bases at V and 5 bases at J, with 15 bases between the two ends. The CDR3 spans 14 residues. The germline CDR1 and CDR2 sequences are SGHRS and YFSETQ. The CDR3 sequence is CASSGVPTGTEAFF. DNA of the CDR3: TGCGCCAGCAGCGGTGTTCCAACGGGGACTGAAGCTTTCTTT. Supplemented by reference TRBV5-1 and TRBJ1-1, the full variable domain reads KAGVTQTPRYLIKTRGQQVTLSCSPISGHRSVSWYQQTPGQGLQFLFEYFSETQRNKGNFPGRFSGRQFSNSRSEMNVSTLELGDSALYLCASSGVPTGTEAFFGQGTRLTVV.

The J gene is TRBJ1-2, the V gene TRBV28; no reliable D call. This CDR3 is 14 amino acids long. V was shortened by 5 bases and J by 2 bases, with 12 bases between the two germline ends. CDR1 and CDR2 (germline): MDHEN, SYDVKM. For the CDR3, the DNA is TGTGCCAGCAGTACCTCGGCGGAGAACTATGGCTACACCTTC. This encodes CASSTSAENYGYTF.

There are a few counts of this clone. V gene TRBV7-9 combines with J gene TRBJ2-7; D remains ambiguous. Trimming stripped 5 bases from V and 1 base from J, with 15 bases between. The V gene's germline CDR1 is SEHNR and CDR2 FQNEAQ (reference sequence). This CDR3 is 15 amino acids long. CDR3 sequence reads: CASSPIPGLSYEQYF. For the CDR3, the DNA is TGTGCCAGCAGCCCAATCCCAGGATTGTCCTACGAGCAGTACTTC.

This clone appeared once. The chain carries TRBV18 and TRBJ2-7; D unclear. In germline, CDR1 is KGHSH, CDR2 LQKENI. The CDR3 sequence is 16 residues long. Between the trimmed V and J ends, which lost 1 base and 4 bases, there was a span of 17 bases. The CDR3 is CASSPLPPPTPYEQYF. In DNA, the CDR3 is TGTGCCAGCTCACCACTTCCCCCACCTACTCCTTACGAGCAGTACTTC.

The V call is TRBV19, the J call TRBJ2-5; maybe TRBD1 (5 bases). V gave up 4 bases and J gave up 4 bases, with 13 bases separating them. The germline CDR1 and CDR2 sequences are LNHDA and SQIVND (reference sequence). This CDR3 contains 14 residues. CDR3 bases: TGTGCCAGTAGTAGAGTTAGGGGTAGAGAGACCCAGTACTTC. Protein: CASSRVRGRETQYF.

This clone was seen only once. The chain links TRBV2 to TRBJ2-5, with D perhaps TRBD1 (6 bases). This CDR3 is built from 14 residues. Germline CDR1 SNHLY, CDR2 FYNNEI. The V and J ends lost 6 bases and 1 base respectively, with 12 bases between them. For the CDR3, the DNA is TGTGCCAGCAGGACCGGGACAATCCAAGAGACCCAGTACTTC. Translating it yields CASRTGTIQETQYF.

This clone appeared many times. This chain links TRBV7-8 with TRBJ1-2, with no clear D. Trimming cost V 5 bases and J 4 bases, with 8 bases left between them. The CDR3 consists of 12 residues. The germline CDR1 and CDR2 sequences are SGHVS and FQNEAQ. CDR3 coding DNA: TGTGCCAGCAGCCCAGACACCTATGGCTACACCTTC. This gives the protein CASSPDTYGYTF.

This clone was seen once. The rearrangement uses TRBV21-1 and TRBJ2-3; the tabulated D call, TRBD2, remains unverified against the DNA. TRBV21-1 is recorded as a pseudogene. The CDR3 consists of 14 residues. Written as DNA, the CDR3 is TGTGCCAGCGCCCGGACTAGCGGGACAGATACGCAGTATTTT. Translated: CASARTSGTDTQYF.